This T cell receptor (beta chain) is drawn from a study of regulatory T cells in long-lasting Graves disease. The time point: newly diagnosed GD, antithyroid drugs for less than 3 months. There was RNA extracted from PBMCs, and the TCR library was made from it. This clonotype was detected many times. One end of the junction fails to match germline, which may point to a read error. Library construction for TCR beta used iRepertoire HTBI primers and Arm-PCR of CDR3 regions. MiXCR, applied by TCRdb to the multiplex PCR reads, yields one record per CDR3 protein. The data show about 500,000 distinct CDR3 sequences, 12% seen once. The CDR3 is 12 residues long. The V gene's germline CDR1 is DFQATT and CDR2 SNEGSKA (reference sequence). The same sample was also studied in work on T cells in Graves' hyperthyroidism and ophthalmopathy. According to that study: Clinical symptoms, serum thyroxine, TRAb, thyroid ultrasound and orbital computed tomography established diagnosis.

This TCR was recovered from a woman aged 30 to 39 with Graves disease. The specimen was peripheral blood mononuclear cells (PBMCs), collected at new diagnosis, from a patient treated with antithyroid drugs. This chain uses TRBV20-1 with TRBJ2-1; D gene uncertain. The chain's CDR3 is CSARDWPEPRRF. The CDR3 DNA reads TGCAGTGCTAGAGATTGGCCGGAACCAAGGCGCTTC.